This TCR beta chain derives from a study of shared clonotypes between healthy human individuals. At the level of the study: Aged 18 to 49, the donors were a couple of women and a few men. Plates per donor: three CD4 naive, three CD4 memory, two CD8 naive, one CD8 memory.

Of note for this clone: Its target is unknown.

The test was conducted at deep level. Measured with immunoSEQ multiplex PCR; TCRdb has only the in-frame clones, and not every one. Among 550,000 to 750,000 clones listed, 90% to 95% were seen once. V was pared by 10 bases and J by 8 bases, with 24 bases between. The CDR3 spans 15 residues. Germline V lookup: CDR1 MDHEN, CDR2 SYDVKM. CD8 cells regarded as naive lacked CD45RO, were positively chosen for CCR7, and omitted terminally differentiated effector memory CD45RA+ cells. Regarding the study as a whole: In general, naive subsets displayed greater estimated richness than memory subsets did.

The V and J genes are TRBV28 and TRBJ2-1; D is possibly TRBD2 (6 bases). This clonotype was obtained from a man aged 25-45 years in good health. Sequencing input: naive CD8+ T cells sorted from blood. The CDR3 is CANSLGSGLGDEQFF. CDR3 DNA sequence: TGTGCCAACTCCCTCGGGTCGGGACTGGGAGATGAGCAGTTCTTC.